Listed below are T cell receptor beta chains from one sample, sequenced in a study of shared clonotypes between healthy human individuals. Clones were read by immunoSEQ multiplex PCR, and TCRdb kept only the in-frame ones, dropping some. The sample has a few million clones; approximately 92% are singletons. The sample taken for sequencing was naive CD4+ T cells sorted from blood. Every receptor here comes from a man between 18 and 29 years old in good health. Both conserved end residues are part of each CDR3. The order of the fields is V gene, J gene, CDR3 protein.

>TRBV5-4|TRBJ1-1
CASSLNTEAFF
>TRBV27|TRBJ2-5
CASSLGDGSGFQETQYF
>TRBV5-1|TRBJ2-2
CASSLAPSGELFF
>TRBV5-4|TRBJ2-1
CASSPASNEQFF
>TRBV28|TRBJ2-5
CASSFLWGSNYQETQYF
>TRBV5-8|TRBJ2-2
CASSNKNTGELFF
>TRBV5-4|TRBJ2-1
CASSWGPSNEQFF
>TRBV7-2|TRBJ1-5
CASSLGSGVRNQPQHF
>TRBV5-8|TRBJ2-7
CASSLSGTGSYEQYF
>TRBV19|TRBJ1-5
CASSIISGYSNQPQHF
>TRBV6-1|TRBJ2-4
CASSPTPGSLNIQYF
>TRBV1|TRBJ2-5
CTSSQPQRGGLETQYF
>TRBV6-1|TRBJ2-7
CASSEGGLHYEQYF
>TRBV30|TRBJ2-7
CAWSVVRLGSSYEQYF
>TRBV5-4|TRBJ2-7
CASSFGTGFYEQYF
>TRBV21-1|TRBJ2-7
CASTLLPGQGGEQYF
>TRBV30|TRBJ1-3
CAWTGIGNTIYF
>TRBV18|TRBJ2-5
CASSPSRETQYF
>TRBV18|TRBJ1-3
CASSPNAGTGNTIYF
>TRBV4-1|TRBJ2-1
CASGSPGLEKNNEQFF
>TRBV5-1|TRBJ1-3
CASSFRGQESGNTIYF
>TRBV20-1|TRBJ1-2
CSASRPSGYTF